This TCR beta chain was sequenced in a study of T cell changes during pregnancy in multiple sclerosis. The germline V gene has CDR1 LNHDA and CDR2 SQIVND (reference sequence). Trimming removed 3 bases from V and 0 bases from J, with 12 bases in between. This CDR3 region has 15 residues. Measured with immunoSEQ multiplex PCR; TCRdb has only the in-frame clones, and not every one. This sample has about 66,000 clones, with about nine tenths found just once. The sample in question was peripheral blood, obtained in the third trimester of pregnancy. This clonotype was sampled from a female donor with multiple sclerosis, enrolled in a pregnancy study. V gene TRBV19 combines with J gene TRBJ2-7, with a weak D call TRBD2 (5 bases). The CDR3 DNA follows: TGTGCCAGTAGTATGGAGGCTACCGTCTCCTACGAGCAGTACTTC. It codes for CASSMEATVSYEQYF.